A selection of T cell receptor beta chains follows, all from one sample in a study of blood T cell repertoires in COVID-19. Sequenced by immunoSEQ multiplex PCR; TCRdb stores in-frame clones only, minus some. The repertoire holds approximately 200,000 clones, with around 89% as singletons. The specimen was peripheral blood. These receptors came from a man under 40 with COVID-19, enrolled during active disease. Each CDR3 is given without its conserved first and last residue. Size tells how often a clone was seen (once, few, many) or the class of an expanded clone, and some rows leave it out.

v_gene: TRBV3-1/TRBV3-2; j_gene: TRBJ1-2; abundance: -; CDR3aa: ASRAGGEGYT
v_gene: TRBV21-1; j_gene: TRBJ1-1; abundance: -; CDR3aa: ASSKKGQTGVIPEAF
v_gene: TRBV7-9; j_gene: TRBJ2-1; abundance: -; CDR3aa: ASSFLLAGNNEQF
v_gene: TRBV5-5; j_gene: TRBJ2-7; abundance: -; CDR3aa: ASSRYIDRIYEQY
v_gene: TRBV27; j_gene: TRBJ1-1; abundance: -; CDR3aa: ASSRGQAIMNTEAF
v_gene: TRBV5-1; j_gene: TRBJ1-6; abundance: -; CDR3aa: ASSPRTVYNSPLH
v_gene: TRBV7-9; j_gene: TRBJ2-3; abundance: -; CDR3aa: ASPPSPGTDTQY
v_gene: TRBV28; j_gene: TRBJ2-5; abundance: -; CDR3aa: ASSSSGHEETQY
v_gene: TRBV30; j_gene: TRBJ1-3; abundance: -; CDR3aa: AWSSLVENTIY
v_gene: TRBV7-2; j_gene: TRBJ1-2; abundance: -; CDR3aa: ASSLPFGGDYGYT
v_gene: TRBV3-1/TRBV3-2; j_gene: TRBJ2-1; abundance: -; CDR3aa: ASSQGLAGANEQF
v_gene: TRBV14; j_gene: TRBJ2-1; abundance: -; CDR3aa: ASSYGLAGLREQF
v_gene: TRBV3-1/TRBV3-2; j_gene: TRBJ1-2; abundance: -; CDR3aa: ASSQGRHQNYGYT
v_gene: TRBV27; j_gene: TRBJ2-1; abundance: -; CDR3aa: ASSPAGEGNEQF
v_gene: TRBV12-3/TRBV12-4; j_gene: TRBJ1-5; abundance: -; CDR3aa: ASSHRSNQPQH
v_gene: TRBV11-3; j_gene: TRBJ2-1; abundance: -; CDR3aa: ASSLDGGLAGNNEQF
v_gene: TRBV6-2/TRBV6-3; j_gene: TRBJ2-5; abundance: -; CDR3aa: ASSAYTGSETQY
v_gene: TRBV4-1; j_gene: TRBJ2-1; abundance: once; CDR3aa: ASSQYPGEQF
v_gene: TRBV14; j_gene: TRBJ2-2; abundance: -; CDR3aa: ASSPLPGQALTGELF
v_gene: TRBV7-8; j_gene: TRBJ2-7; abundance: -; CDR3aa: ASSFKLAGVRYEQY
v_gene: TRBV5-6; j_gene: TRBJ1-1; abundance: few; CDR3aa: ASSTRSGSTEAF
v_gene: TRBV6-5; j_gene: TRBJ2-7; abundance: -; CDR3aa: ATAQGHEQY